This T cell receptor (beta chain) was documented in a study of blood T cells in healthy people across ages. Overall study findings and caveats: Long-lived donors carried more naive CD4+ cells and greater diversity than aged donors.

The CDR3 spans 13 residues. The germline V gene has CDR1 SGHRS and CDR2 YFSETQ. This clonotype appeared many times. Its antigen is still unknown. A sample-barcoded 5' primer and a J-beta primer mix were used in a second PCR of roughly 6 to 12 cycles. TCRdb re-called the 5' RACE reads through MiXCR, storing one row per CDR3 protein. The sample has about 720,000 distinct CDR3 sequences; about 20% are singletons. The clonotype comes from a man in his 70s in good health. Source material: blood. The V call is TRBV5-1, the J call TRBJ2-5; D remains ambiguous. Near its end, the DNA agrees better with TRBJ2-7, so the J call may be wrong. CDR3 loop: CASSLGRTDEQYF. CDR3 sequence (DNA): TGCGCCAGCAGCTTGGGCAGAACTGACGAGCAGTACTTC.